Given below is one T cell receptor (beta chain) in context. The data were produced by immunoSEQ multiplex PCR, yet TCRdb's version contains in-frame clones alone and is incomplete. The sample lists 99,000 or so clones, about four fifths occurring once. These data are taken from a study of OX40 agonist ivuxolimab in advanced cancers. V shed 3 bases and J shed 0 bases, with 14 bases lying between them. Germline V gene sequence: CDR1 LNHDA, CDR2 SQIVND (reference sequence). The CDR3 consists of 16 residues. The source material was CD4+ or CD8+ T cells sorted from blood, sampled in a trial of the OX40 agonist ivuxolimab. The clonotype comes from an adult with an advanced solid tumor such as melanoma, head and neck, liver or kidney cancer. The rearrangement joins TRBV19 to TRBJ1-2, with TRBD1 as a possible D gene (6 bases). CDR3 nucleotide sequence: TGTGCCAGTAGTATGGTAATGGGGGCCCCTAACTATGGCTACACCTTC. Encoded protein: CASSMVMGAPNYGYTF.